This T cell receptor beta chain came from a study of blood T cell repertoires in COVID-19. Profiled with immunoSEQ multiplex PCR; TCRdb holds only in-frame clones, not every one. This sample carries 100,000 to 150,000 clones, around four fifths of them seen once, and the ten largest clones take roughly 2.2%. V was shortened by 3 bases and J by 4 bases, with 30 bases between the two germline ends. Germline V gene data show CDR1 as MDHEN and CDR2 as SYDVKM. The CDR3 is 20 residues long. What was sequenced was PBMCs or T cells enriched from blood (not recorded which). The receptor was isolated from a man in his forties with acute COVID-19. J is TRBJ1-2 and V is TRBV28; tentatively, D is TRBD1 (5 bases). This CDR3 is CASSFGWTGGVNQEFYGYTF. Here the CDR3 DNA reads TGTGCCAGCAGTTTTGGCTGGACGGGAGGGGTAAATCAGGAATTCTATGGCTACACCTTC.